The T cell receptor (beta chain) described here comes from a study of blood T cell repertoires in COVID-19 (dated by TCRdb to the early 2020s). Some background on the complete study: The collaborator samples originated in the United States, Italy and Spain and spanned the acute and convalescent phases of COVID-19. The repertoires were made available in a free public database intended to serve as a resource for research on the immune response to SARS-CoV-2. Samples were obtained from the ongoing ImmuneRACE study (first 160 participants) and from 950 to 1,500 subjects provided by 6 global collaborators. Subjects who had been exposed to COVID-19, were actively infected with it, or had recovered from it provided the deeply sampled blood TCRbeta repertoires that made up the dataset. Where available, HLA class I and class II types were taken from metadata supplied by the sample provider and were not determined by assay-based typing. The material from the prospective study consisted of cDNA or gDNA derived from T cells, B-cell-depleted T cells, or PBMCs. A de-identified subject ID, COVID-19 status, age in years and sex were almost always included in the sample metadata. The research as a whole found: The amount of clinical and demographic metadata varied by source and participant and was provided uncurated.

The CDR3, cysteine through phenylalanine, is 14 amino acids long. Only the CDR3 DNA stays, 42 bases, in frame from base 1. V lost 6 bases and J lost 0 bases; the stretch between them is 9 bases long. Via the germline V gene, CDR1 is MNHEY and CDR2 SVGAGI. With respect to this clone: Its antigen target is currently unknown. No qualities accompany the bases; no much larger clone lies one base away.

In Seattle, one collaborating source enrolled patients while the infection was active and tracked those patients longitudinally over the course of disease. The collaborating institutions used their own protocols to collect whole blood in K2EDTA tubes. For TCRbeta analysis, collaborators shipped samples in one of three forms: frozen whole blood, isolated PBMCs, or DNA extracted from either of those sample types. TCRbeta CDR3 regions were amplified from genomic DNA by means of the immunoSEQ Assay, a bias-controlled multiplex PCR. In the paper's pipeline: Within the assay, amplification of reference gene primers was used to estimate how many nucleated cells each sample contained. Sequence reads were collapsed and filtered to measure the absolute abundance of every unique TCRbeta CDR3 rearrangement. Productive Simpson clonality was computed per sample as the square root of Simpson's diversity index over productive rearrangements. The source is immuneACCESS, and TCRdb retained only in-frame sequences with V and J called. Part of the clones is not carried over; for the studies checked, unresolved V genes explain less than half of this, and the remainder is unexplained. The D gene and trimming were derived from the DNA, and the V and J assignments and clone size from that table. The sample data list 200,000 to 250,000 clones, and 85% to 90% of these were observed just once. The biggest ten clones account for roughly a tenth of the sample.

The sample was peripheral blood. The chain uses TRBV6-5 and TRBJ1-5; a weak D assignment points to TRBD1 (5 bases agree). The clonotype was recovered from a woman aged 50 to 65 with COVID-19, enrolled during active disease. The CDR3 is CASREGHSNQPQHF. At the DNA level, the sequence is TGTGCCAGCAGGGAGGGGCATAGCAATCAGCCCCAGCATTTT.